Detailed here is one TCR beta chain. The CDR3 consists of 15 residues. Trimming stripped 0 bases from V and 0 bases from J, with 9 bases between. Germline loops: CDR1 GTSNPN, CDR2 SVGIG (reference sequence). Researchers ran the PCR with 60 Vbeta and 13 Jbeta primers. Profiling relied on immunoSEQ multiplex PCR, and the TCRdb table lists in-frame clones only, not all of them. Among about 110,000 clones, roughly 82% were seen once, and the ten largest hold under 3.5%. The sample comes from a study of cytomegalovirus exposure and HLA in healthy donors. This sequence originates from a man aged 25 to 40 in good health and CMV-seropositive. J is TRBJ1-5 and V is TRBV30, with TRBD1 as a possible D gene (6 bases). Input material: PBMCs. CDR3 region: CAWSVPGDSNQPQHF. For the CDR3, the DNA is TGTGCCTGGAGTGTACCAGGGGATAGCAATCAGCCCCAGCATTTT.